The next 13 T cell receptor beta chains were all read from a single sample in a study of blood T cell repertoires in COVID-19. TCRdb's copy holds only in-frame clones and misses some; the assay was immunoSEQ multiplex PCR. In the table there are 200,000 to 250,000 clones, about 90% of which are singletons. The sequenced sample was peripheral blood. All receptors derive from a young man with acute or convalescent COVID-19.

The CDR3 loop reads CASSGPGTGGLGYGYTF. CDR3 nucleotides: TGTGCCAGCAGTGGACCCGGGACAGGGGGCCTCGGCTATGGCTACACCTTC. V usage is TRBV6-1 and J usage is TRBJ1-2; 12 nucleotides agree with TRBD1. After removal of 4 bases from V and 4 bases from J, the junction contained 10 bases not matched to a gene. This CDR3 spans 17 amino acids. Germline V gives CDR1 MNHNS, CDR2 SASEGT.

The chain has TRBV6-5 and TRBJ2-5; D is possibly TRBD2 (5 bases). The V end lost 7 bases, the J end lost 9 bases, and 21 bases lay between the germline ends. The CDR3 is 14 residues long. Germline CDR1 is MNHEY and CDR2 is SVGAGI. DNA of the CDR3: TGTGCCAGCATGGGAGCAGGAAGACCTCACGCCCAGTACTTC. Its translation is CASMGAGRPHAQYF.

CDR3: CASSPGGHANTEAFF. Written as DNA, the CDR3 is TGTGCCAGCAGCCCCGGAGGGCACGCCAACACTGAAGCTTTCTTT. The rearrangement uses TRBV7-9 and TRBJ1-1; D ambiguous. The CDR3 is made up of 15 amino acids. Germline assignment: CDR1 SEHNR and CDR2 FQNEAQ (reference sequence). Deletions cut 5 bases from V and 2 bases from J, with 15 bases between.

The rearrangement uses TRBV6-5 and TRBJ1-2, with a tentative D call TRBD1 (5 bases). The CDR3 has 13 residues. CDR1 is MNHEY and CDR2 is SVGAGI in the germline V gene. V gave up 8 bases and J gave up 2 bases, with 12 bases separating them. The CDR3 coding sequence is TGTGCCAGCCGGGTAGACAGCAACTATGGCTACACCTTC. Its translation is CASRVDSNYGYTF.

This chain uses TRBV6-1 with TRBJ1-4; a weak D match, TRBD1 (5 bases). The germline V and J ends were trimmed by 3 bases and 8 bases, with 13 bases remaining between them. Germline assignment: CDR1 MNHNS and CDR2 SASEGT. The CDR3 is made up of 14 amino acids. The CDR3 nucleotides read TGTGCCAGCAGTGAGTGGGGGGAAGGAGAAAAACTGTTTTTT. It is translated as CASSEWGEGEKLFF.

This clone has a single count. The J gene is TRBJ2-3, the V gene TRBV5-5, with 10 bases lining up with TRBD1. Germline V CDR1 and CDR2: SGHKS, YYEKEE (reference sequence). The CDR3 consists of 17 residues. With V trimmed by 2 bases and J by 1 base, 7 bases remained unmatched. The CDR3 region has the DNA TGTGCCAGCAGCTTTGGGACAGGGGAATGGGGCACAGATACGCAGTATTTT. It specifies CASSFGTGEWGTDTQYF.

This clone was counted between two and nine times. The rearrangement links TRBV27 to TRBJ1-2, with 7 bases lining up with TRBD1. The CDR3 contains 16 residues. V was pared by 5 bases and J by 4 bases, with 13 bases of the junction left unmatched. CDR1 and CDR2 (germline): MNHEY, SMNVEV (reference sequence). For the CDR3, the DNA is TGTGCCAGCAGTCCTATTGGGACAGAGCCTACCTATGGCTACACCTTC. Its protein is CASSPIGTEPTYGYTF.

This clone appeared once. The chain couples TRBV6-5 to TRBJ1-2; maybe TRBD1 (5 bases). V shed 6 bases and J shed 4 bases, with 15 bases lying between them. The CDR3 is made up of 14 amino acids. Germline V gene data show CDR1 as MNHEY and CDR2 as SVGAGI. The CDR3 region has the DNA TGTGCCAGCAGCCCCGGGGGGTCGGGCTATGGCTACACCTTC. It translates to CASSPGGSGYGYTF.

This clone was seen only a few times. The chain couples TRBV4-1 to TRBJ1-2; D is uncertain. CDR1 is MGHRA, CDR2 YSYEKL, per germline. Trimming shortened V by 4 bases and J by 8 bases, and 17 bases separated the two germline ends. The CDR3 is made up of 14 amino acids. CDR3 DNA sequence: TGCGCCAGCAGCCCGGTCTCAACAACGCGGGGCTACACCTTC. Its translation: CASSPVSTTRGYTF.

As regards this clone: Other DNA sequences in this specimen translate into the identical CDR3. This chain links TRBV18 with TRBJ1-6; D gene uncertain. V was pared by 2 bases and J by 7 bases, with 9 bases between. CDR3 size: 14 residues. Germline assignment: CDR1 KGHSH and CDR2 LQKENI. In nucleotides, the CDR3 is TGTGCCAGCTCACCAGCGGCGCGCAATTCACCCCTCCACTTT. Its translation: CASSPAARNSPLHF.

This clone appeared a single time. This chain uses TRBV5-1 with TRBJ2-7; 8 bases line up with TRBD1. This CDR3 has 14 amino acids. Germline-derived CDR1 and CDR2 are SGHRS and YFSETQ. V was pared by 6 bases and J by 3 bases, with 8 bases of the junction left unmatched. The CDR3 loop is CASTPRDRFYEQYF. CDR3 nucleotide sequence: TGCGCCAGCACCCCTCGGGACAGGTTCTACGAGCAGTACTTC.

This rearrangement joins TRBV11-1 to TRBJ2-6; maybe TRBD2 (6 bases). Trimming removed 3 bases at V and 2 bases at J, with 8 bases between. Germline CDR1 reads SGHAT; CDR2 reads FQDESV (reference sequence). This CDR3 is built from 15 residues. CDR3 residues: CASSFRGTGANVLTF. The CDR3 DNA reads TGTGCCAGCAGCTTCCGCGGGACTGGGGCCAACGTCCTGACTTTC.

The rearrangement links TRBV30 to TRBJ2-3, with 12 nucleotides matching TRBD2. The J segment lost 5 bases and the V segment lost 2 bases, leaving 8 bases of the junction unmatched. The length of the CDR3 is 16 residues. Germline assignment: CDR1 GTSNPN and CDR2 SVGIG (reference sequence). The CDR3: CAWSLGLAGGQDTQYF. CDR3 coding DNA: TGTGCCTGGAGTTTGGGGCTAGCGGGGGGGCAAGATACGCAGTATTTT.